Given below is one T cell receptor beta chain in context. The target antigen is unknown. Using viral peptide pools, the ViraFEST assay grew out antigen-specific CD4+ T cells prior to sequencing. Culturing for roughly 10 days preceded CD4+ T cell isolation. Participants were given two doses of BNT162b2 or mRNA-1273 vaccine. Vaccine recipients lacked prior SARS-CoV-2 infection and had negative nucleocapsid antibodies. Wells of roughly 1.9 million PBMC each were grown with 10 IU/ml IL-2 and 9 to 10 ug/ml peptides. On days 3 and 7, fresh IL-2 medium replaced half the medium. The data were obtained in a study of vaccination effects on CD4 cells after COVID-19. The study, taken as a whole, reports: After vaccination of healthy people, only 1 of 255 vaccine-induced clones cross-reacted with common cold coronaviruses.

TCRdb keeps only in-frame clones here, not all; method: immunoSEQ multiplex PCR. The profile shows 30,000 to 40,000 clones, about 70% of them singletons. The CDR3 consists of 13 residues. The V end was cut by 5 bases, the J end by 6 bases, with 14 bases between. The clonotype comes from a human donor who received a COVID-19 vaccine. The sequenced sample was CD4+ T cells from PBMCs cultured with HCoV-229E spike peptides, obtained after COVID-19 vaccination. The V and J genes are TRBV12-3 or TRBV12-4 and TRBJ2-7; D may be TRBD2 (6 bases). The CDR3 loop is CASSTSLASEQYF. In DNA form, the CDR3 reads TGTGCCAGCAGTACCTCACTAGCATCCGAGCAGTACTTC.